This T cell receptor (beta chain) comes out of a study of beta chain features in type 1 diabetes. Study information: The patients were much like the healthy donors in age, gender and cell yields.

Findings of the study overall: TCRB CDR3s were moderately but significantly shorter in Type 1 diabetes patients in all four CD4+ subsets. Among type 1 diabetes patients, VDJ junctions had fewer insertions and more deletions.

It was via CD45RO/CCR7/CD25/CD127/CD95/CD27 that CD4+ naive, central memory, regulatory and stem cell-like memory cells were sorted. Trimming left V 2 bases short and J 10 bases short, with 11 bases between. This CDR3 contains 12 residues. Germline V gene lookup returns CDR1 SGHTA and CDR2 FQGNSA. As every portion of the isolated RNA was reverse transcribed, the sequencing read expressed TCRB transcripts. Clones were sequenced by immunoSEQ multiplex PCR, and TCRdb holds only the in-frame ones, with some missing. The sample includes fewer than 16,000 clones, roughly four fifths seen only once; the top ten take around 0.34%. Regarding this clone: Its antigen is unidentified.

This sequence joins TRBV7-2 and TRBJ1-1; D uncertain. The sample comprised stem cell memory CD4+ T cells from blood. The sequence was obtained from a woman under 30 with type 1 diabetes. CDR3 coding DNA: TGTGCCAGCAGCTTACAATCCCCGGTAGCTTTCTTT. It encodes CASSLQSPVAFF.